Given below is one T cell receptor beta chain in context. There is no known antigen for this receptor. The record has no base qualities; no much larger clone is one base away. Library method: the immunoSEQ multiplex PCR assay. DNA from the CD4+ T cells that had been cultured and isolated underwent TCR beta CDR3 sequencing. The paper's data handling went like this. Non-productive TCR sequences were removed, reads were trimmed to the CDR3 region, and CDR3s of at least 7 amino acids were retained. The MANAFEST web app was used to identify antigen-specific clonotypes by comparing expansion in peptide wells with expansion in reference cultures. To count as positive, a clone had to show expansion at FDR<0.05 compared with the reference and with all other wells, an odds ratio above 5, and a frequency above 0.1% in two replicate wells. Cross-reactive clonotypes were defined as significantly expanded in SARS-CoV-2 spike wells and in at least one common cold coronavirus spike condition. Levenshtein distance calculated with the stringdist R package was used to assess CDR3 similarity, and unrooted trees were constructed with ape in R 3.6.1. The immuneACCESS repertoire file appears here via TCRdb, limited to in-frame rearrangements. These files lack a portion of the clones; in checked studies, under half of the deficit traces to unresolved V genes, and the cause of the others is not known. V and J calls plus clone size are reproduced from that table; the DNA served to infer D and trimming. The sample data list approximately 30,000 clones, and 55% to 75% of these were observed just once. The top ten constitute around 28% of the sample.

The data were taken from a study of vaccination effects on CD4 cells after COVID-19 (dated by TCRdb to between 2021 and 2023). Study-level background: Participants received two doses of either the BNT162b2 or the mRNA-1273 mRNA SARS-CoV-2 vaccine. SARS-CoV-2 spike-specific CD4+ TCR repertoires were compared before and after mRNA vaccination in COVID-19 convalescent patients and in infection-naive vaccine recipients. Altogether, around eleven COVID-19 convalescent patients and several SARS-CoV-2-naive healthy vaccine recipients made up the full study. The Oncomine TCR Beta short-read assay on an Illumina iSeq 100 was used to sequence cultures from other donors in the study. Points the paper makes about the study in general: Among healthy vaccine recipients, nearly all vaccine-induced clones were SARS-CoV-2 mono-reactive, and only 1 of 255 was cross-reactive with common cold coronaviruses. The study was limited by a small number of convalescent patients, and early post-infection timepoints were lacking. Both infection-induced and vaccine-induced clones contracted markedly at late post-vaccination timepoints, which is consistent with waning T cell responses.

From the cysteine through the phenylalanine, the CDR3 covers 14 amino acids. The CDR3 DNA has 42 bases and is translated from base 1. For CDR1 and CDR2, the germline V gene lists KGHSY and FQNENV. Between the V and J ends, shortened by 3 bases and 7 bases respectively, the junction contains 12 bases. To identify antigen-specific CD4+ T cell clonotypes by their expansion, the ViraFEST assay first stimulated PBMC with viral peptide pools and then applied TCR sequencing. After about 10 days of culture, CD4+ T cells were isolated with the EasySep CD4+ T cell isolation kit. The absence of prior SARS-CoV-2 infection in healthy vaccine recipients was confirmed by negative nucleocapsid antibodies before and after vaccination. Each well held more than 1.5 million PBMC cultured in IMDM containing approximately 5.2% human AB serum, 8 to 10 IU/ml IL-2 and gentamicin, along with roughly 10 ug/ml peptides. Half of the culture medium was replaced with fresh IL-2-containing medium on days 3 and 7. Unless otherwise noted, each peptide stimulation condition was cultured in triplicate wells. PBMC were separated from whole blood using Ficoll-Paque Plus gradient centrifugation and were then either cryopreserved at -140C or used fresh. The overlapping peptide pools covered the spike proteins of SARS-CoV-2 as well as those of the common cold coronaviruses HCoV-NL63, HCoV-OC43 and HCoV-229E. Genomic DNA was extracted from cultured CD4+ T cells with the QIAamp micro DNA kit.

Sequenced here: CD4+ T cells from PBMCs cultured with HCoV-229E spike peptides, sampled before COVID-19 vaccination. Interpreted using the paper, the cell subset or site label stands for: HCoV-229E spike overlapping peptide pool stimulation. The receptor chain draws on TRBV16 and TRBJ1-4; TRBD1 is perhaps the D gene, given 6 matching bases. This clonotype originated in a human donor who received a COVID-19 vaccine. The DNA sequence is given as TGTGCCAGCAGCCATGGGGGCTTCGCTGAAAAACTGTTTTTT. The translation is CASSHGGFAEKLFF.